Listed below are T cell receptor beta chains from one sample, sequenced in a study of shared clonotypes between healthy human individuals. Generated by immunoSEQ multiplex PCR, the TCRdb table keeps only in-frame clones and is missing some. The data hold millions of clones, with about 94% observed a single time. The sample comprised naive CD8+ T cells sorted from blood. The receptors derive from a man aged 18 to 30 in good health. Both conserved end residues are part of each CDR3.

v_call: TRBV5-6; j_call: TRBJ2-4; cdr3_aa: CASSLTGGGWSAKNIQYF
v_call: TRBV6-5; j_call: TRBJ2-1; cdr3_aa: CASSYSPGQDYNEQFF
v_call: TRBV7-9; j_call: TRBJ2-2; cdr3_aa: CASRSPSARMNTGELFF
v_call: TRBV9; j_call: TRBJ2-6; cdr3_aa: CASSVDEVSGANVLTF
v_call: TRBV9; j_call: TRBJ2-3; cdr3_aa: CASSVARGGTDTQYF
v_call: TRBV2; j_call: TRBJ1-1; cdr3_aa: CASLGGQRNTEAFF
v_call: TRBV5-4; j_call: TRBJ2-1; cdr3_aa: CASSPTSGSSYNEQFF
v_call: TRBV9; j_call: TRBJ2-1; cdr3_aa: CASSVEGLDEQFF
v_call: TRBV29-1; j_call: TRBJ2-3; cdr3_aa: CSVEGGGADTQYF
v_call: TRBV4-1; j_call: TRBJ2-1; cdr3_aa: CASSQLAGDYNEQFF
v_call: TRBV6-5; j_call: TRBJ2-7; cdr3_aa: CASMPVWEGYEQYF
v_call: TRBV5-1; j_call: TRBJ2-1; cdr3_aa: CASSLSGSGPYNEQFF
v_call: TRBV6-6; j_call: TRBJ1-5; cdr3_aa: CATTPQDQPQHF
v_call: TRBV5-4; j_call: TRBJ1-3; cdr3_aa: CASNSAGAEGNTIYF
v_call: TRBV11-3; j_call: TRBJ1-4; cdr3_aa: CASSLAAESNEKLFF
v_call: TRBV7-9; j_call: TRBJ2-7; cdr3_aa: CASSADWYEQYF
v_call: TRBV9; j_call: TRBJ1-1; cdr3_aa: CASSEGTGGEAFF
v_call: TRBV7-8; j_call: TRBJ2-1; cdr3_aa: CASSPEQFAGGFF
v_call: TRBV10-2; j_call: TRBJ1-1; cdr3_aa: CASSDTGGDTEAFF
v_call: TRBV6-5; j_call: TRBJ2-7; cdr3_aa: CASSYSSGEQSYEQYF
v_call: TRBV11-2; j_call: TRBJ2-7; cdr3_aa: CASSFRISYEQYF
v_call: TRBV2; j_call: TRBJ2-7; cdr3_aa: CASSEDPGWYEQYF
v_call: TRBV9; j_call: TRBJ1-4; cdr3_aa: CASSVGADSHEKLFF
v_call: TRBV4-1; j_call: TRBJ1-2; cdr3_aa: CASSPIGGQGSGYTF
v_call: TRBV5-1; j_call: TRBJ1-1; cdr3_aa: CASSSTGAPGTEAFF
v_call: TRBV19; j_call: TRBJ2-2; cdr3_aa: CASSGFLPSGELFF
v_call: TRBV4-3; j_call: TRBJ2-1; cdr3_aa: CASSQVNRLADYNEQFF
v_call: TRBV13; j_call: TRBJ2-7; cdr3_aa: CASSSGTPSYEQYF
v_call: TRBV7-8; j_call: TRBJ2-7; cdr3_aa: CASSPARTGKSYEQYF
v_call: TRBV6-5; j_call: TRBJ2-7; cdr3_aa: CASSFGGTYEQYF
v_call: TRBV7-2; j_call: TRBJ2-1; cdr3_aa: CASSPGMPRGFHEQFF
v_call: TRBV7-9; j_call: TRBJ2-4; cdr3_aa: CASSPRTGEGNIQYF
v_call: TRBV7-9; j_call: TRBJ2-4; cdr3_aa: CASSPAEGAKNIQYF
v_call: TRBV7-9; j_call: TRBJ2-4; cdr3_aa: CASSAEIGPRGKNIQYF
v_call: TRBV5-6; j_call: TRBJ2-2; cdr3_aa: CASSISGVNTGELFF
v_call: TRBV11-2; j_call: TRBJ2-3; cdr3_aa: CASSLVGGPGDTQYF
v_call: TRBV7-9; j_call: TRBJ2-5; cdr3_aa: CASSLDHPPGGAQRETQYF